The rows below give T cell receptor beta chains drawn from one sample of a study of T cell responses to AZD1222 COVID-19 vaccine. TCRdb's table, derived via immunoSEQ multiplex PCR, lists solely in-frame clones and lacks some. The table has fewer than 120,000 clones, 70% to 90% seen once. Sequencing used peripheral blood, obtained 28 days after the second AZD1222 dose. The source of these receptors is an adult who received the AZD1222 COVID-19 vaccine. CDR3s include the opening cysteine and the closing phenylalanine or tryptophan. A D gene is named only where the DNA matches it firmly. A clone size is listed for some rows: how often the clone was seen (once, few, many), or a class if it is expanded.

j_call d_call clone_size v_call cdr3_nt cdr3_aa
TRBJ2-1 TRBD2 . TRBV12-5 TGTGCTAGTGGTTTGAGCAGCGGGGTATACAATGAGCAGTTCTTC CASGLSSGVYNEQFF
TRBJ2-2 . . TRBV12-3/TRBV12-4 TGTGCCAGCAGTTTGACGGCCGCCGGGGAGCTGTTTTTT CASSLTAAGELFF
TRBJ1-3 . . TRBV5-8 TGTGCCAGCAGTCGGGGGCTTTCTGGAAACACCATATATTTT CASSRGLSGNTIYF
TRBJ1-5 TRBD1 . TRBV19 TGTGCCAGTAGTATAGCCGGCCAGGGGGCAGGTCAGCCCCAGCATTTT CASSIAGQGAGQPQHF
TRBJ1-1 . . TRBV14 TGTGCCAGCAGCCCCATGAACACTGAAGCTTTCTTT CASSPMNTEAFF
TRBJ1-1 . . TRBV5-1 TGCGCCAGCAGCTTTTTCTCCGGGGGGAACACTGAAGCTTTCTTT CASSFFSGGNTEAFF
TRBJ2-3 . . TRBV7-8 TGTGCCAGCAGCTTAGTCCTTGTCGGGACAGATACGCAGTATTTT CASSLVLVGTDTQYF
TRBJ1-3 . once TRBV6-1 TGTGCCAGCAGTGAACTGGGGGGTCCCTCTGGAAACACCATATATTTT CASSELGGPSGNTIYF
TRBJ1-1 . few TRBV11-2 TGTGCCAGCAGCTCGAACAGGGTCCTGAACACTGAAGCTTTCTTT CASSSNRVLNTEAFF
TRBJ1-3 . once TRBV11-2 TGTGCCAGCAGCTTAGACAGGAGCTCTGGAAACACCATATATTTT CASSLDRSSGNTIYF
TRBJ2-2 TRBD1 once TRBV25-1 TGTGCCAGCAGTGACCCTGGGACAGGGGGCCTAGGCACCGGGGAGCTGTTTTTT CASSDPGTGGLGTGELFF
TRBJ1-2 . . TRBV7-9 TGTGCCAGCAGTTTCGGGGCGGATTATGGCTACACCTTC CASSFGADYGYTF
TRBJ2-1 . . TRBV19 TGTGCCAGTAGTACCCTACAGGGACCCCTCTCCTACAATGAGCAGTTCTTC CASSTLQGPLSYNEQFF
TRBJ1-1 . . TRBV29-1 TGCAGCGTGGGACACAGGAACACTGAAGCTTTCTTT CSVGHRNTEAFF
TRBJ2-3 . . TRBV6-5 TGTGCCACCAAACGGACAGGCACAGATACGCAGTATTTT CATKRTGTDTQYF
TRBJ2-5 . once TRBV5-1 TGCGCCAGCAGCTTGGGAGGGGGGGCCCCAGAGACCCAGTACTTC CASSLGGGAPETQYF
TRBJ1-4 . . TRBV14 TGTGCCAGCGGACCAACGGGGTTGGGTGAAAAACTGTTTTTT CASGPTGLGEKLFF
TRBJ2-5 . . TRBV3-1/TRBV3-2 TGTGCCAGCATCGGTGCGACGGAGACCCAGTACTTC CASIGATETQYF
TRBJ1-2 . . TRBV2 TGCGCCAGCAGCCAACAGGCATTATCCAGCTATGGCTACACCTTC CASSQQALSSYGYTF
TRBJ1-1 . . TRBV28 TGTGCCAGCAGTTTCGCGGACAGGAACACTGAAGCTTTCTTT CASSFADRNTEAFF
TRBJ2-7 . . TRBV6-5 TGTGCCAGCAGTTACTCTTACCGGGCTCAAGCCTACGAGCAGTACTTC CASSYSYRAQAYEQYF
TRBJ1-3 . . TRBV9 TGTGCCAGCAGCCTTGAACGGGGGCTCTCTGGAAACACCATATATTTT CASSLERGLSGNTIYF
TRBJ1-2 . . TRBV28 TGTGCCAGCACCCCGGACACGACCTATGGCTACACCTTC CASTPDTTYGYTF
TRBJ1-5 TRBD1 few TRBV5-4 TGTGCCAGCAGCTTGGACAGGGGGCGAGGTCAGCCCCAGCATTTT CASSLDRGRGQPQHF
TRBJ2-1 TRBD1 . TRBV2 TGTGCCAGCAGTCTACAGGGGGTGGGATCCTACAATGAGCAGTTCTTC CASSLQGVGSYNEQFF
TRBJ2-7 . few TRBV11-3 TGTGCCAGCAGCTCCAGGACAGACTACGAGCAGTACTTC CASSSRTDYEQYF
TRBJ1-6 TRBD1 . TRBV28 TGTGCCAGCAGTTTATGGGGAGGACAGGGAAAGGGTTCACCCCTCCACTTT CASSLWGGQGKGSPLHF
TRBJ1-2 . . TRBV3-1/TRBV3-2 TGTGCCAGCAGCATCTCAAGGACCGCTATTAACTATGGCTACACCTTC CASSISRTAINYGYTF
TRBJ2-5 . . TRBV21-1 TGTGCCAGCAGCAAAGAGGGACAGGAAGAGACCCAGTACTTC CASSKEGQEETQYF
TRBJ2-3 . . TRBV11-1 TGTGCCAGCAGCTTAGGACTAGACCCCAATACGCAGTATTTT CASSLGLDPNTQYF
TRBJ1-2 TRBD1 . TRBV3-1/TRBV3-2 TGTGCCAGCAGCCAAGAAATCCAGGGGGGTTATGGCTACACCTTC CASSQEIQGGYGYTF
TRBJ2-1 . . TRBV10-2 TGCGCCAGCAGTAGAGTCCAGGGCTTTGAGCAGTTCTTC CASSRVQGFEQFF
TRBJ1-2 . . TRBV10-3 TGTGCCATCAGTGAGACAGGCAAGACAGCTAACTATGGCTACACCTTC CAISETGKTANYGYTF
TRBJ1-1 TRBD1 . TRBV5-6 TGTGCCAGCAGCCCCAACAGGGGGTGGAACACTGAAGCTTTCTTT CASSPNRGWNTEAFF
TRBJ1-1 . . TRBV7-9 TGTGCCAGCAGCGACTTCTCGAACACTGAAGCTTTCTTT CASSDFSNTEAFF
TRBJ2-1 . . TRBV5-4 TGTGCCAGCAGCATCCCGGGACCGCTCTACAATGAGCAGTTCTTC CASSIPGPLYNEQFF
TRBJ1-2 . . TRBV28 TGTGCCAGCAGTTACGACCTGGGAAAGAGACCCGATGGCTACACCTTC CASSYDLGKRPDGYTF
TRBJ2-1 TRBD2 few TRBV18 TGTGCCAGCTCACTAGCGGGGAATGAGCAGTTCTTC CASSLAGNEQFF
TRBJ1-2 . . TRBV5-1 TGCGCCAGCAGCCCCAGTGTTGGGACCTATGGCTACACCTTC CASSPSVGTYGYTF
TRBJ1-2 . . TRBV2 TGTGCCAGCAGTGAAGCGATCGGTAACTATGGCTACACCTTC CASSEAIGNYGYTF
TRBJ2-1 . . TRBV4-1 TGCGCCAGCAGCCAAGATCTCGATGAGCAGTTCTTC CASSQDLDEQFF
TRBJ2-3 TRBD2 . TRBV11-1 TGTGCCAGCAGCCCCGGACTAGCGGGGAGAGCGCAGTATTTT CASSPGLAGRAQYF